This T cell receptor (beta chain) was recovered during a study of OX40 agonist ivuxolimab in advanced cancers. For the study at large: Given to patients was ivuxolimab, an agonistic anti-OX40 (CD134) antibody. One patient with hepatocellular carcinoma and two with cutaneous melanoma, three in all, had partial responses.

Study-level points and caveats: Also showing low normalized T-cell clonal expansion were some of the nonresponders. Clonal expansion was among the lowest in partial responders at 0.1-3.0 mg/kg, especially CD8+.

The CDR3 totals 15 residues. The J segment lost 4 bases and the V segment lost 4 bases, leaving 6 bases of the junction unmatched. Germline CDR1 reads MNHNS; CDR2 reads SASEGT. A note on this clone: The target antigen is unknown.

The method was immunoSEQ multiplex PCR; TCRdb's version includes in-frame clones alone and lacks a portion of them. Here the sample spans approximately 80,000 clones, around 86% being singletons. The chain couples TRBV6-1 to TRBJ1-5; 8 positions agree with TRBD1. Specimen: CD4+ or CD8+ T cells sorted from blood, collected in a trial of the OX40 agonist ivuxolimab. The sequence was collected from an adult with an advanced solid tumor such as melanoma, head and neck, liver or kidney cancer. This CDR3 reads CASSGTGSSNQPQHF. CDR3 bases: TGTGCCAGCAGTGGGACAGGGTCTAGTAATCAGCCCCAGCATTTT.